Included here is one T cell receptor (beta chain) sequence, with context. This clone occurred once. No cognate antigen has been identified for it. Per-base quality was not reported, and no clone a single base away is much larger than it. This specimen comes from a study of cytomegalovirus exposure and HLA in healthy donors (dated by TCRdb to the late 2010s). The study in broad terms: In an earlier analysis of some 610 of the donors, 250 to 350 Gb of sequence data and some 100 million unique TCR beta sequences from 150 million to 200 million T cells were reported. Approximately 310 gigabases of sequencing data and tens of millions of unique TCR sequences were included in an early release covering under 650 HLA-typed donors. Of the roughly 390 genotyped donors, 81% were placed in the genetic ancestry cluster associated with self-reported Caucasian donors. The study aimed to test whether cataloging public T cell receptors could reveal signatures of past pathogen exposure. The T cell repertoires of 670 or so subjects were profiled by immunosequencing and related to cytomegalovirus serostatus. In addition to the first cohort of approximately 670 subjects, a separate validation cohort of about 120 different subjects was used. To predict cytomegalovirus infection status, the study brought together high-throughput TCR immunosequencing, statistical association of individual TCRs with disease status, and machine learning. A later analysis re-examined previously published TCR beta repertoires from hundreds of donors and added high-resolution HLA genotyping to investigate patterns of TCR occurrence. Rather than using new phenotypic data, the later analysis identified candidate immune exposures from TCR beta sequences and from how often those sequences occurred across donors. An earlier analysis of around 580 of the donors used high-throughput TCR beta sequencing to judge whether each TCR beta V gene segment behaved as functional or pseudogenic. Donor age, sex, ethnicity and CMV serostatus were compiled together with the repertoire data. A later genetic analysis used genome-wide SNP genotypes for about 65% of the 666 donors, treating that subset as a discovery cohort. Every discovery cohort repertoire had been produced on one sequencing platform. HLA typing included class I and class II loci at four-digit resolution. Typing coverage varied by locus: roughly 629-640 donors for A, B, C, DRB1 and DQB1; roughly 510 for DQA1; about 600 for DPA1; 450 to 480 for DPB1. Several DR-DQ haplotypes were handled as single units for association and clustering because linkage in the cohort was strong. Across some 400 genotyped donors of the cohort, an average of approximately 220,000 unique TCR beta nucleotide sequences per donor were sequenced, and roughly a sixth of those sequences were non-productive.

Points the paper makes about the study in general: HLA typing was unavailable for some donors at each locus, so association tests used only the typed subset. In the study, around 160 TCR beta chains were listed as associated with cytomegalovirus. The sequencing pipeline was judged likely to have produced a cluster of highly shared sequence variants as a technical artifact. At a false discovery rate of 0.05, a later analysis linked about 17,000 TCR beta sequences to specific HLA alleles. The cohort was sequenced for TCR beta chains only, and without alpha or paired-chain data the features that could be detected were limited. CMV serostatus was the only immune exposure information available for the cohort. An earlier analysis of approximately 570 of the donors showed that most TCR beta V segments appeared in productive rearrangements either about 87% or about 30% of the time, which broadly matched IMGT annotations. The presence/absence analyses assumed that sequencing depth was roughly uniform across donors, and that assumption may not be true. According to a later analysis, TCR association rates differed among HLA loci, with DRB1 alleles showing the most associated TCRs and HLA-C alleles showing the fewest. Most TCR sequences were seen in very few donors, while some public TCRs were found in many individuals. According to a later genetic analysis, donors in an Asian-associated ancestry cluster had fewer N-insertions in productive TCRs than the approximately 630-donor mean. When HLA alleles, especially DR and DQ, strongly co-occurred, TCR associations were difficult to assign to individual alleles. Because counts were too low, under 20 rarely observed V segments, including chromosome 9 orphons, were left out of the earlier analysis of about 500 of the donors. A further reported finding was that TCR beta sequences accurately predicted the HLA-A and HLA-B alleles for most subjects in the first cohort. It was suggested by the authors that the approach could potentially be generalized to other disease states and immunological phenotypes. In a later analysis, HLA-associated TCR beta chains showed more clonal expansion and lower generation probabilities than non-associated chains that were equally common. Linkage disequilibrium might explain the correlated functional status among segregating V segments, but an unknown experimental factor could not be ruled out. In a later analysis, several top co-occurrence clusters were reported to appear linked to parvovirus B19, influenza, CMV and Epstein-Barr virus. A later analysis found that most CMV-associated TCR beta chains appeared HLA-restricted, with HLA associations seemingly driven largely by CMV exposure. The classifier was reported to diagnose cytomegalovirus status with high specificity and sensitivity in both the original cohort and the validation cohort. An association between a missense DCLRE1C variant and V-gene and J-gene trimming of TCR beta chains was found in a later genetic analysis and replicated in an independent cohort. A few of the identified cytomegalovirus-associated TCR beta chains were confirmed in vitro to be specific for cytomegalovirus antigens.

Library preparation used the immunoSEQ multiplex PCR assay. For the multiplex PCR, a mixture combining 60 forward primers for TCR Vbeta segments and 13 reverse primers for TCR Jbeta segments was used. The CDR3 region of rearranged TCR beta genes was amplified from genomic DNA with a multiplex PCR assay. On the Illumina HiSeq System, the amplified TCR beta libraries were sequenced as 87-base-pair reads. The original methods were these. Across the 666 repertoires, a later analysis counted approximately 83 million unique TCR beta chains, some 11 million of which were shared by at least two donors. Raw reads were error-corrected and collapsed into unique sequences with a nearest-neighbor algorithm that merged closely related sequences to remove PCR and sequencing errors. To assign V, D and J gene segments, CDR3 sequences were aligned to IMGT reference sequences. For a sequence to be retained, a match of at least six nucleotides was required to both a V gene segment and a J gene segment. Rearrangements were called productive when the CDR3 lacked stop codons and stayed in frame with V and J; all others were non-productive. CDR3 was defined according to IMGT convention as the region running from the second conserved V-encoded cysteine to the conserved J-encoded phenylalanine. Sequences without an unambiguous match to a single V gene segment were excluded from the earlier analysis of several hundred of the donors. An earlier analysis of around 600 of the donors classified V segments as functional when productive rearrangements were above 56.7% and as segregating when the standard deviation between donors was above 5%. A statistical classification framework was developed to diagnose cytomegalovirus status using the catalog of TCR beta chain sequences. In a later analysis, TCR nucleotide sequences were compared against IMGT/GENE-DB human TR gene sequences so that V and J genes could be assigned. Using the TCRdist pipeline, a later analysis assigned CDR3 sequences along with most-parsimonious VDJ recombination scenarios. In a later analysis, every TCR beta chain was defined by the combination of its CDR3 amino acid sequence and its V-gene family, and reads without a unique V-gene family were dropped. In a later analysis, approximately 590 highly shared, low-generation-probability nucleotide sequences were removed to address suspected cross-contamination and a sequencing artifact. In a later analysis, a clonal expansion index for each public chain was calculated from normalized within-repertoire ranks of inferred template counts. In a later analysis, generation probabilities were computed using a VDJ recombination model fitted to out-of-frame rearrangements, and the results were checked against IGoR. Hypergeometric tests were used in a later analysis to score TCR-TCR, TCR-HLA and TCR-CMV co-occurrence, with a repertoire-size bias correction applied to the TCR pairs. To estimate false discovery rates, a later analysis permuted the HLA or CMV assignments 20 times. In a later analysis, co-occurring TCRs were grouped with DBSCAN, and TCRdist sequence similarity was added when clustering was performed within HLA-allele-positive subsets. Repertoires with fewer than 30,000 or more than 120,000 public chains were left out of co-occurrence clustering, as were five repertoires with anomalous nucleotide sharing. TCRdb stores this immuneACCESS table with in-frame sequences only. Part of the clones is absent; in the studies checked, under half of the shortfall reflects unresolved V genes, and no reason is known for the rest. V and J calls and clone size follow that table, whereas D and trimming were derived from the DNA. The sample table shows 150,000 to 200,000 clones, and 70% to 80% are seen once. 1.3% of the sample belongs to the ten largest clones.

The cohort consisted of fewer than 700 healthy bone marrow donors. At the time of sampling, all cohort members were nominally healthy, though unrecorded immune exposures were likely present. The donor tested CMV seronegative and was one of the 352 seronegative cohort members. A peripheral blood sample was collected from each donor, and TCR beta sequencing was performed on peripheral blood mononuclear cells. Genomic DNA extraction from the blood cell samples was performed with the Qiagen DNeasy Blood Extraction Kit. The sequence was collected from a woman aged 45 to 65 in good health and CMV-seronegative. Sequenced: PBMCs.

The CDR3 region reads CASSQEYARDRYEKLFF. The DNA sequence is given as TGTGCCAGCAGCCAAGAATACGCCCGGGACAGGTATGAAAAACTGTTTTTT. Recombination joined TRBV4-2 with TRBJ1-4; 8 junctional bases match TRBD1. The germline V gene sets CDR1 to LGHNA and CDR2 to YNFKEQ. The CDR3 spans 17 residues, from the cysteine through the phenylalanine. CDR3 DNA is the only sequence kept; it has 51 bases, read in frame from the first base. At the junction V is shortened by 0 bases and J by 6 bases; bases outside the gene matches: 9.